This T cell receptor (beta chain) was found in a study of blood T cell repertoires in COVID-19. Turning to the study itself: Sites across the United States, Italy and Spain contributed samples from acute and convalescent COVID-19. Sample material is recorded as cDNA or gDNA derived from T cells, B-cell-depleted T cells, or PBMCs.

Authors' analysis steps: Estimated nucleated cell counts came from reference gene primer amplification. Generated by immunoSEQ multiplex PCR, the TCRdb table keeps only in-frame clones and is missing some. D and trimming come from the DNA, and the V and J calls and clone size come from that table. The data hold 150,000 or so clones, with 70% to 90% observed a single time. Specimen: peripheral blood. This sequence was found in a woman in her sixties with acute or convalescent COVID-19.

For the CDR3, the DNA is TGCAGTGCTAGTCGGGACTCCGCACATCAGCCCCAGCATTTT. Its translation: CSASRDSAHQPQHF. J is TRBJ1-5 and V is TRBV20-1; possibly TRBD1 for D (5 bases). Germline assignment: CDR1 DFQATT and CDR2 SNEGSKA (reference sequence). V lost 3 bases, J lost 5 bases, and 14 bases lay in between. The CDR3 loop spans 14 amino acids.